A single sample gave rise to the 11 T cell receptor beta chains below, sequenced in a study of cytotoxic CD8 clonotypes in ibrutinib-treated CLL (dated by TCRdb to about 2021). This specimen's time point label, interpreted: progressive disease on ibrutinib. The library was obtained by the immunoSEQ multiplex PCR assay. TCRdb carries this immuneACCESS record with in-frame sequences only. Its versions omit some clonotypes, under half of them owing to an unresolved V gene in the studies checked, with the rest unexplained. For this sample the table gives about 40,000 clones, of which 65% to 70% were detected only once. The leading ten clones occupy 6.5% to 8% of the sample. This sample comprised PBMCs, obtained at disease progression, from a patient treated with ibrutinib. These TCRs come from a human donor with chronic lymphocytic leukemia.

The chain couples TRBV9 to TRBJ2-7; D may be TRBD1 (6 bases). This CDR3 is 15 amino acids long. In germline, CDR1 is SGDLS, CDR2 YYNGEE. V was clipped by 0 bases and J by 1 base, with 11 bases between them. The CDR3 nucleotides read TGTGCCAGCAGCGTAGAGGCCGGACAGTCCTACGAGCAGTACTTC. Translating it yields CASSVEAGQSYEQYF.

The chain combines TRBV4-3 with TRBJ2-7, with a tentative D call TRBD1 (5 bases). The V end was cut by 0 bases, the J end by 1 base, with 22 bases between. The germline V gene has CDR1 LGHNA and CDR2 YSLEER. The CDR3 runs to 19 residues. CDR3 sequence (DNA): TGCGCCAGCAGCCAAGACCCGGTCCCGGAGCAGGGCTTTTCCTACGAGCAGTACTTC. It codes for CASSQDPVPEQGFSYEQYF.

This clone was detected a few times. The chain combines TRBV7-2 with TRBJ2-7, with 7 positions matching TRBD2. The CDR3 covers 14 residues. The ends lost 0 bases at V and 2 bases at J; junction bases unmatched: 1. Germline lookup yields CDR1 SGHTA and CDR2 FQGNSA. The DNA for the CDR3 is TGTGCCAGCAGCTTAGCGGCGGGAGCCTACGAGCAGTACTTC. It translates to CASSLAAGAYEQYF.

A few counts support this clone. The gene calls are TRBV9 and TRBJ1-2; D possibly corresponds to TRBD1 (5 bases). V lost 3 bases, J lost 3 bases, and 12 bases lay in between. The CDR3 runs to 14 residues. The germline gives CDR1 SGDLS, CDR2 YYNGEE. The CDR3 sequence is CASSGQLTHYGYTF. In DNA, the CDR3 is TGTGCCAGCAGCGGACAGCTTACACACTATGGCTACACCTTC.

V and J are TRBV7-2 and TRBJ2-7; no reliable D call. Trimming removed 5 bases from V and 0 bases from J, with 14 bases in between. There are 15 residues in the CDR3. Looked up from germline, CDR1 is SGHTA and CDR2 is FQGNSA. This CDR3 reads CASSRRSRSSYEQYF. CDR3 nucleotide sequence: TGTGCCAGCAGCCGACGGTCCCGAAGCTCCTACGAGCAGTACTTC.

The chain has TRBV6-5 and TRBJ1-2; 7 bases map to TRBD1. With 4 bases clipped from V and 5 bases from J, the junction kept 10 bases outside the gene matches. The CDR3 loop spans 15 amino acids. Germline CDR1 and CDR2: MNHEY and SVGAGI. CDR3 loop: CASSSTFQGGYGYTF. CDR3 bases: TGTGCCAGCAGTTCCACCTTCCAGGGGGGGTATGGCTACACCTTC.

This rearrangement joins TRBV21-1 to TRBJ1-5. TRBV21-1 is a known pseudogene. CDR3 length: 16 residues. The CDR3 is CASSTPAQGGYSPQHF. The CDR3, as DNA: TGTGCCAGCAGCACACCCGCACAGGGAGGTTACAGCCCCCAGCATTTT.

J is TRBJ2-1 and V is TRBV6-5, with 7 positions matching TRBD2. Germline CDR1 and CDR2: MNHEY and SVGAGI. Unmatched junction bases numbered 9, after V lost 4 bases and J lost 3 bases. The CDR3 runs to 16 residues. The CDR3 region is CASSSPLAALYNEQFF. CDR3 in DNA: TGTGCCAGCAGTTCGCCGCTAGCGGCACTCTACAATGAGCAGTTCTTC.

V usage is TRBV6-6 and J usage is TRBJ1-1; TRBD1 matches 7 bases. The V segment lost 6 bases and the J segment 4 bases; nucleotides outside the gene matches: 8. The CDR3 consists of 14 residues. Germline assignment: CDR1 MNHNY and CDR2 SVGAGI (reference sequence). Written as DNA, the CDR3 is TGTGCCAGCAGGCTTACAGGGGTGAGCACTGAAGCTTTCTTT. Translation: CASRLTGVSTEAFF.

This clone rates as medium-sized. This chain joins TRBV7-2 and TRBJ1-1; D uncertain. Trimming took 3 bases from V and 4 from J, leaving 12 bases between them. The CDR3 has 14 residues. Germline V lookup: CDR1 SGHTA, CDR2 FQGNSA. The CDR3 DNA is TGTGCCAGCAGCTTCACGGGGTCGAGCACTGAAGCTTTCTTT. Translating gives CASSFTGSSTEAFF.

In this sample, this clone turned up a few times. V and J are TRBV11-2 and TRBJ2-7, with 9 positions matching TRBD2. Trimming at V came to 5 bases and at J to 6 bases, leaving 11 bases not matched to a gene. CDR1 is SGHAT, CDR2 FQNNGV, per germline. The CDR3 is 15 amino acids. CDR3 loop: CASSPAGLAGREQYF. The CDR3 bases are TGTGCCAGCAGCCCCGCGGGGCTAGCGGGACGCGAGCAGTACTTC.